The sequence of this T cell receptor (beta chain) was determined in a study of beta chain features in type 1 diabetes. Sorted populations all had greater than 95% purity. Germline assignment: CDR1 LGHNA and CDR2 YSLEER. Trimming pared 1 base from V and 0 bases from J, leaving 10 bases between. CDR3 length equals 15 residues. General observations from the study: Diminished insertions and augmented deletions at VDJ junctions characterized type 1 diabetes patients.

Reverse transcribing all isolated RNA meant expressed TCRB transcripts were sequenced. Approximately 3.6 million reads were obtained on average from naive, central memory and regulatory T cell samples. This table comes from immunoSEQ multiplex PCR, and its TCRdb copy is limited to in-frame clones, with some not included. Of around 430,000 clones in the sample, 30% were seen once. Comments on this clone: Antigen specificity is unknown.

Input material: naive CD4+ T cells from blood. The clonotype was recovered from a man younger than 30 in good health. V usage is TRBV4-3 and J usage is TRBJ2-7; possible D gene TRBD1, 5 bases. The CDR3 here is CASSQGYRSSYEQYF. CDR3 DNA sequence: TGCGCCAGCAGCCAAGGGTACAGGAGCTCCTACGAGCAGTACTTC.